This section outlines one T cell receptor (beta chain) sequence together with its context. The antigen is not known. The germline gives CDR1 SGHRS, CDR2 YFSETQ. V shed 3 bases and J shed 2 bases, with 5 bases lying between them. This CDR3 contains 12 residues. The data derive from a study of CD8+ T cells in alopecia areata. Overall study results and limits: In lesional scalp, particularly from alopecia totalis/universalis, clonality was higher than in normal scalp.

This sample's treatment: oral pan-JAK inhibitor, 5-10 mg twice daily. It was cDNA, reverse transcribed from extracted RNA, that served as the sequencing template. Here immunoSEQ multiplex PCR was the method, and the copy in TCRdb shows in-frame clones only, minus some. The repertoire holds 150,000 to 200,000 clones, roughly 60% seen once, with approximately 1% in the top ten. This chain uses TRBV5-1 with TRBJ2-5; D ambiguous. This receptor was identified in a human donor with alopecia areata. The source was CD4+ T cells sorted from blood, collected at week 24, from a patient treated with tofacitinib. In DNA form, the CDR3 reads TGCGCCAGCAGCTCCGAACAAGAGACCCAGTACTTC. It encodes CASSSEQETQYF. The full variable domain, in which reference TRBV5-1 and TRBJ2-5 provide the parts outside the CDR3, is KAGVTQTPRYLIKTRGQQVTLSCSPISGHRSVSWYQQTPGQGLQFLFEYFSETQRNKGNFPGRFSGRQFSNSRSEMNVSTLELGDSALYLCASSSEQETQYFGPGTRLLVL.